This T cell receptor (beta chain) originates from a study of OX40 agonist ivuxolimab in advanced cancers. Study observations and caveats: More expanded clones were found, on average, in CD8+ than in CD4+ T cells. CD4+ and CD8+ blood T cells expanded clonally by week 6 at 0.1 to 3.0 mg/kg.

The CDR3 is 14 residues long. With 0 bases removed from V and 2 bases from J, the gap between germline ends came to 7 bases. Germline loops: CDR1 SGHRS, CDR2 YFSETQ. Repertoires were generated with immunoSEQ multiplex PCR, while TCRdb's copy carries only in-frame clones and drops some. The data contain about 80,000 clones, about 90% of them singletons. A note on this clone: As yet, its antigen is unknown.

Sample: CD4+ or CD8+ T cells sorted from blood, taken in a trial of the OX40 agonist ivuxolimab. This TCR was recovered from an adult with an advanced solid tumor such as melanoma, head and neck, liver or kidney cancer. J is TRBJ2-3 and V is TRBV5-1; the D gene is possibly TRBD2 (6 bases). The CDR3 spells CASSLVAVTDTQYF. The CDR3 bases are TGCGCCAGCAGCTTGGTAGCGGTCACAGATACGCAGTATTTT.